This is a list of T cell receptor beta chains from one sample in a study of metastatic and nonmetastatic thyroid tumors. From the PCR reads, TCRdb re-called clones with MiXCR. Of about 13,000 clones detected, 24% appear once; the ten largest clones hold over 50%. Sequenced: blood. Every receptor here comes from a male donor with papillary thyroid cancer or a benign thyroid nodule (not recorded which). Some clones in this sample may be carry-over from other donors' samples. CDR3s include the opening cysteine and the closing phenylalanine or tryptophan. D genes are given only for firm matches. Clone size is shown for a subset of rows, as once, few, many or a class of expanded clone.

D: .
size: medium-sized
J: TRBJ1-2
V: TRBV6-5
CDR3: CASSYGGSGYTF
DNA: TGTGCCAGCAGTTACGGGGGTTCGGGCTACACCTTC

D: TRBD2
size: .
J: TRBJ2-7
V: TRBV6-1
CDR3: CASSPGLAVPEQYF
DNA: TGTGCCAGCAGTCCGGGACTAGCGGTACCCGAGCAGTACTTC

D: .
size: .
J: TRBJ1-6
V: TRBV20-1
CDR3: CSARDSGLGSPLHF
DNA: TGCAGTGCTAGAGATTCGGGGTTAGGTTCACCCCTCCACTTT

D: .
size: .
J: TRBJ2-5
V: TRBV20-1
CDR3: CSATHGSQYF
DNA: TGCAGTGCCACCCATGGGTCCCAGTACTTC

D: .
size: .
J: TRBJ1-3
V: TRBV19
CDR3: CASSRVGVAGNTIYF
DNA: TGTGCCAGTAGTCGGGTCGGGGTTGCTGGAAACACCATATATTTT

D: .
size: many
J: TRBJ2-1
V: TRBV18
CDR3: CASTGPEVNEQFF
DNA: TGTGCCAGCACGGGACCAGAGGTCAATGAGCAGTTCTTC

D: TRBD2
size: few
J: TRBJ2-1
V: TRBV28
CDR3: CASSLAGVYNEQFF
DNA: TGTGCCAGCAGCCTAGCGGGAGTCTACAATGAGCAGTTCTTC

D: TRBD2
size: .
J: TRBJ2-3
V: TRBV20-1
CDR3: CSARDGASGRTDTQYF
DNA: TGCAGTGCTAGAGATGGAGCTAGCGGGAGGACAGATACGCAGTATTTT

D: .
size: medium-sized
J: TRBJ2-7
V: TRBV28
CDR3: CASSQPGLISSYEQYF
DNA: TGTGCCAGCAGCCAGCCGGGACTGATAAGCTCCTACGAGCAGTACTTC

D: .
size: .
J: TRBJ2-4
V: TRBV30
CDR3: CAWRSRDKNIQYF
DNA: TGTGCCTGGAGGTCCAGGGACAAAAACATTCAGTACTTC

D: TRBD2
size: .
J: TRBJ2-3
V: TRBV7-2
CDR3: CASSLARGSDTQYF
DNA: TGTGCCAGCAGCTTAGCGCGGGGGTCGGATACGCAGTATTTT

D: .
size: .
J: TRBJ2-6
V: TRBV5-1
CDR3: CASSLEDSGANVLTF
DNA: TGCGCCAGCAGCTTGGAGGACTCTGGGGCCAACGTCCTGACTTTC

D: .
size: .
J: TRBJ2-1
V: TRBV28
CDR3: CASSLNGQYNEQFF
DNA: TGTGCCAGCAGTTTAAACGGCCAATACAATGAGCAGTTCTTC

D: TRBD1
size: .
J: TRBJ2-7
V: TRBV27
CDR3: CASSLDGTERYEQYF
DNA: TGTGCCAGCAGTTTAGACGGGACAGAGCGCTACGAGCAGTACTTC

D: TRBD2
size: many
J: TRBJ2-2
V: TRBV7-3
CDR3: CASSPYSGGAGELFF
DNA: TGTGCCAGCAGCCCTTATAGCGGGGGGGCCGGGGAGCTGTTTTTT

D: TRBD1
size: medium-sized
J: TRBJ2-2
V: TRBV6-1
CDR3: CASSPVGTGQNTGELFF
DNA: TGTGCCAGCAGTCCAGTCGGGACAGGGCAGAACACCGGGGAGCTGTTTTTT

D: .
size: .
J: TRBJ1-1
V: TRBV20-1
CDR3: CSARRGGTEAFF
DNA: TGCAGTGCTAGGAGGGGGGGCACTGAAGCTTTCTTT

D: TRBD2
size: few
J: TRBJ2-1
V: TRBV6-2/TRBV6-3
CDR3: CASSPGTSASNEQFF
DNA: TGTGCCAGCAGCCCCGGGACTAGCGCCAGCAATGAGCAGTTCTTC

D: TRBD1
size: .
J: TRBJ2-7
V: TRBV6-2/TRBV6-3
CDR3: CASSGESWTGSEQYF
DNA: TGTGCCAGCAGTGGCGAGTCGTGGACAGGGAGTGAGCAGTACTTC

D: .
size: .
J: TRBJ2-1
V: TRBV27
CDR3: CASSGSESSYNEQFF
DNA: TGTGCCAGCAGTGGGAGCGAGAGCTCCTACAATGAGCAGTTCTTC

D: .
size: .
J: TRBJ2-3
V: TRBV2
CDR3: CSSSDRVATDTQYF
DNA: TGTTCCAGCAGTGACCGTGTTGCCACAGATACGCAGTATTTT

D: .
size: few
J: TRBJ1-6
V: TRBV6-1
CDR3: CASSTTRDSPSPLHF
DNA: TGTGCCAGCAGTACCACCCGTGACAGCCCATCTCCCCTCCACTTT

D: .
size: .
J: TRBJ2-1
V: TRBV7-2
CDR3: CASKRDTSNEQFF
DNA: TGTGCCAGCAAACGGGACACCTCCAATGAGCAGTTCTTC

D: TRBD2
size: .
J: TRBJ2-7
V: TRBV28
CDR3: CASSPLAGGSYEQYF
DNA: TGTGCCAGCAGCCCACTAGCGGGAGGTAGCTACGAGCAGTACTTC

D: .
size: many
J: TRBJ2-6
V: TRBV6-2/TRBV6-3
CDR3: CASSYDSGGANVLTF
DNA: TGTGCCAGCAGTTACGATAGCGGTGGGGCCAACGTCCTGACTTTC

D: TRBD1
size: few
J: TRBJ1-5
V: TRBV28
CDR3: CASSFGGQGRPQHF
DNA: TGTGCCAGCAGTTTCGGGGGACAGGGCCGGCCCCAGCATTTT

D: TRBD2
size: .
J: TRBJ2-3
V: TRBV7-2
CDR3: CASSTRGSTDTQYF
DNA: TGTGCCAGCAGTACGCGGGGGAGCACAGATACGCAGTATTTT

D: .
size: few
J: TRBJ1-5
V: TRBV6-1
CDR3: CASSDMEANSNQPQHF
DNA: TGTGCCAGCAGTGATATGGAAGCTAATAGCAATCAGCCCCAGCATTTT

D: .
size: medium-sized
J: TRBJ2-7
V: TRBV12-3/TRBV12-4
CDR3: CASTSDGGGYEQYF
DNA: TGTGCCAGCACCTCGGACGGGGGAGGCTACGAGCAGTACTTC

D: .
size: .
J: TRBJ1-2
V: TRBV20-1
CDR3: CSASVGHGYTF
DNA: TGCAGTGCTAGTGTGGGTCACGGCTACACCTTC

D: TRBD1
size: few
J: TRBJ2-1
V: TRBV7-9
CDR3: CASRLGQGRNEQFF
DNA: TGTGCCAGCAGACTAGGACAGGGCAGGAATGAGCAGTTCTTC

D: .
size: few
J: TRBJ1-5
V: TRBV28
CDR3: CASSLSQVYNQPQHF
DNA: TGTGCCAGCAGTTTATCTCAGGTATACAATCAGCCCCAGCATTTT

D: TRBD2
size: medium-sized
J: TRBJ2-1
V: TRBV24-1
CDR3: CATSGPGLAAYNEQFF
DNA: TGTGCCACCAGTGGCCCGGGACTAGCGGCCTACAATGAGCAGTTCTTC

D: .
size: many
J: TRBJ2-5
V: TRBV7-2
CDR3: CASSLRTERYF
DNA: TGTGCCAGCAGCCTAAGAACAGAAAGGTACTTC

D: .
size: .
J: TRBJ1-1
V: TRBV6-2/TRBV6-3
CDR3: CASSFTENTEAFF
DNA: TGTGCCAGCAGTTTTACAGAGAACACTGAAGCTTTCTTT

D: .
size: few
J: TRBJ2-7
V: TRBV6-7
CDR3: CASSYGDNSYEQYF
DNA: TGTGCCAGCAGTTACGGGGACAACTCCTACGAGCAGTACTTC

D: .
size: .
J: TRBJ1-1
V: TRBV6-1
CDR3: CASSEWTDTEAFF
DNA: TGTGCCAGCAGTGAATGGACAGACACTGAAGCTTTCTTT